The rows below give T cell receptor beta chains drawn from one sample of a study of blood T cells in healthy people across ages. TCRdb reprocessed the 5' RACE reads with MiXCR, giving one entry per CDR3 protein. In the table there are 800,000 to 950,000 distinct CDR3 sequences, roughly 34% of which are singletons. Sequenced sample: blood. Receptor source: a man between 18 and 29 years old in good health. Each CDR3 is given with its conserved first and last residue. A D gene is named only where the DNA matches it firmly. Expanded clones are given a class, and other clones once, few, many or no size at all.

clone_size cdr3_length j_call v_call d_call cdr3_aa cdr3_nt
many 16 TRBJ1-2 TRBV24-1 . CATSEAGRSMNDGYTF TGTGCCACCAGTGAGGCGGGCAGAAGCATGAATGATGGCTACACCTTC
few 16 TRBJ2-7 TRBV20-1 TRBD1 CSASNWGDRATYEQYF TGCAGTGCTAGTAATTGGGGGGACAGGGCCACCTACGAGCAGTACTTC
. 14 TRBJ1-5 TRBV28 . CASSPINSNQPQHF TGTGCCAGCAGCCCTATTAATAGCAATCAGCCCCAGCATTTT
once 12 TRBJ2-7 TRBV2 . CASMKDWDEQYF TGTGCCAGCATGAAAGACTGGGACGAGCAGTACTTC
few 14 TRBJ1-2 TRBV12-3/TRBV12-4 TRBD1 CASNPTGRSYGYTF TGTGCCAGCAATCCGACAGGGCGGAGCTATGGCTACACCTTC
few 12 TRBJ2-3 TRBV7-2 TRBD2 CASSLGLAGRYF TGTGCCAGCAGCTTAGGACTAGCGGGGAGGTATTTT
. 17 TRBJ2-1 TRBV6-2/TRBV6-3 . CASSSLRPTRAYNEQFF TGTGCCAGCAGTTCTCTACGCCCTACGAGGGCCTACAATGAGCAGTTCTTC
. 19 TRBJ2-3 TRBV5-1 . CASSLVTGRPPSSADTQYF TGCGCCAGCAGCTTGGTTACGGGGCGGCCACCTTCTAGCGCAGATACGCAGTATTTT
. 17 TRBJ1-2 TRBV3-1 . CASSQAGTLLNFHGYTF TGTGCCAGCAGCCAAGCCGGGACATTACTTAACTTCCATGGCTACACCTTC
few 14 TRBJ2-1 TRBV4-1 . CASSPKVRNNVQFF TGCGCCAGCAGCCCGAAGGTAAGGAACAATGTGCAGTTCTTC
few 12 TRBJ1-2 TRBV15 . CATSRGGTGYTF TGTGCCACCAGCAGAGGAGGGACGGGCTACACCTTC
. 15 TRBJ1-2 TRBV4-3 . CASSQEDAGNYGYTF TGCGCCAGCAGCCAAGAGGATGCAGGAAACTATGGCTACACCTTC
few 17 TRBJ1-1 TRBV7-2 . CASSSQGRGALNTEAFF TGTGCCAGCAGCTCACAGGGACGTGGGGCATTGAACACTGAAGCTTTCTTT
. 14 TRBJ2-3 TRBV29-1 TRBD2 CSVELAGTTDTQYF TGCAGCGTTGAACTAGCGGGCACTACAGATACGCAGTATTTT
few 17 TRBJ2-3 TRBV5-1 . CASSQNPGTANTDTQYF TGCGCCAGCAGCCAGAACCCCGGGACCGCAAACACAGATACGCAGTATTTT
many 15 TRBJ2-3 TRBV20-1 . CSAGSGRAAADTQYF TGCAGTGCTGGATCGGGCAGGGCGGCCGCAGATACGCAGTATTTT
once 17 TRBJ2-3 TRBV27 TRBD2 CASSPIGVAGRVDTQYF TGTGCCAGCAGTCCGATCGGGGTAGCGGGGAGAGTAGATACGCAGTATTTT
. 15 TRBJ1-4 TRBV4-2 TRBD1 CASSRRGTVDEKLFF TGTGCCAGCAGCCGACGAGGGACAGTGGATGAAAAACTGTTTTTT
. 13 TRBJ1-2 TRBV18 . CASREAGDHGYTF TGTGCCAGCCGAGAGGCGGGGGATCATGGCTACACCTTC
. 14 TRBJ1-5 TRBV10-3 . CAIGTGDSNQPQHF TGTGCCATCGGAACAGGCGATAGCAATCAGCCCCAGCATTTT
many 14 TRBJ2-1 TRBV9 TRBD1 CASSTRDRVDEQFF TGTGCCAGCAGCACCCGCGACAGGGTAGATGAGCAGTTCTTC
. 15 TRBJ1-6 TRBV7-9 TRBD1 CASSAGDRGLRPLHF TGTGCCAGCAGCGCCGGTGACAGGGGGCTTAGACCCCTCCACTTT
many 18 TRBJ2-1 TRBV12-3/TRBV12-4 TRBD2 CASTRRTSGDDTYNEQFF TGTGCCAGCACCAGGAGGACTAGCGGGGATGATACCTACAATGAGCAGTTCTTC
. 12 TRBJ1-1 TRBV5-6 . CASSPSNTEAFF TGTGCCAGCAGCCCCTCGAACACTGAAGCTTTCTTT
. 12 TRBJ2-5 TRBV7-2 . CASSPWPNEQYF TGTGCCAGCAGCCCTTGGCCCAATGAGCAGTACTTC
. 15 TRBJ1-1 TRBV5-1 . CASSFGRTEMPEAFF TGCGCCAGCAGCTTTGGACGGACGGAGATGCCTGAAGCTTTCTTT
few 13 TRBJ2-1 TRBV15 . CATSKINVDEQFF TGTGCCACCAGCAAGATCAATGTGGATGAGCAGTTCTTC
. 20 TRBJ2-4 TRBV10-3 . CAISESLTFREKESKNIQYF TGTGCCATCAGTGAGTCCTTAACATTTCGGGAGAAGGAAAGCAAAAACATTCAGTACTTC
. 14 TRBJ2-5 TRBV7-2 TRBD2 CASSLGRVHSEQYF TGTGCCAGCAGCCTAGGGAGGGTCCACAGTGAGCAGTACTTC
few 15 TRBJ2-5 TRBV5-6 . CASSSEGWGQETQYF TGTGCCAGCAGCTCCGAAGGTTGGGGCCAGGAGACCCAGTACTTC
. 15 TRBJ2-3 TRBV9 . CASSVALTSTDTQYF TGTGCCAGCAGCGTAGCTCTGACTAGCACAGATACGCAGTATTTT
. 14 TRBJ2-1 TRBV4-1 . CASSLESRQETQFF TGCGCCAGCAGCCTCGAGTCAAGGCAAGAGACCCAGTTCTTC
once 16 TRBJ2-6 TRBV19 . CTSSKYGNSGANVLTF TGTACCAGTAGTAAGTACGGTAACTCTGGGGCCAACGTCCTGACTTTC
few 16 TRBJ1-5 TRBV12-3/TRBV12-4 . CASSPGGRSSGSPQHF TGTGCCAGCAGTCCCGGAGGGAGATCATCCGGGTCGCCCCAGCATTTT
. 15 TRBJ1-5 TRBV7-2 . CASSLDRYSNQPQHF TGTGCCAGCAGCTTAGACCGGTATAGCAATCAGCCCCAGCATTTT
. 15 TRBJ2-5 TRBV2 . CASSPGWPYQETQYF TGTGCCAGCAGTCCAGGGTGGCCGTACCAAGAGACCCAGTACTTC
. 13 TRBJ2-5 TRBV4-3 . CASSQVRHNEQYF TGCGCCAGCAGCCAAGTTCGGCACAATGAGCAGTACTTC
many 15 TRBJ2-3 TRBV7-9 . CASSPEKGSWDTQYF TGTGCCAGCAGCCCCGAGAAGGGGTCATGGGATACGCAGTATTTT
. 11 TRBJ2-7 TRBV29-1 . CSVVGPSEQYF TGCAGCGTTGTTGGACCTTCCGAGCAGTACTTC
. 12 TRBJ2-5 TRBV29-1 . CSVEEGGETQYF TGCAGCGTTGAGGAGGGGGGAGAGACCCAGTACTTC
once 14 TRBJ2-7 TRBV6-2/TRBV6-3 . CASSDDPTAYEQYF TGTGCCAGCAGTGATGACCCCACAGCCTACGAGCAGTACTTC
few 17 TRBJ1-1 TRBV28 TRBD1 CASSPLPGQTMNTEAFF TGTGCCAGCAGCCCTCTCCCGGGACAGACCATGAACACTGAAGCTTTCTTT
few 17 TRBJ2-3 TRBV27 TRBD1 CASSHRDRSDSTDTQYF TGTGCCAGCAGTCACAGGGACAGGTCCGATTCCACAGATACGCAGTATTTT
. 14 TRBJ2-3 TRBV20-1 . CSASILVSTDTQYF TGTAGTGCTAGTATCCTAGTTTCCACAGATACGCAGTATTTT
. 12 TRBJ1-1 TRBV21-1 . CASSKVTGEAFF TGTGCCAGCAGCAAAGTTACGGGTGAAGCTTTCTTT